This T cell receptor (beta chain) originates from a study of neurological immune-mediated disorders. General observations from the study: Expanded clones shared no CDR3 amino acid sequences across subjects, suggesting private repertoires in all groups. The greatest TCR clonal expansion appeared in HTLV-1-associated myelopathy and the smallest, falling below healthy controls, in multiple sclerosis. According to phylogenetic grouping, one related-CDR3 cluster, a possible signature, contained the repertoires of 18 of 34 multiple sclerosis patients.

TCRdb re-analysed the 5' RACE reads in MiXCR, keeping a single row per CDR3 protein. The sample comprises some 57,000 distinct CDR3 sequences, roughly 3.5% of which are singletons, and 6% to 9% rests with the top ten. Ten or more counts support this clonotype. The antigen remains unidentified. This CDR3 is 12 amino acids long. Germline V gene lookup returns CDR1 DFQATT and CDR2 SNEGSKA (reference sequence). Trimming took off 7 bases at V and 6 bases at J, with 14 bases between the two ends. The receptor was derived from a woman aged 55-70 years with multiple sclerosis. Sequenced input: PBMCs. The V call is TRBV20-1, the J call TRBJ2-3; D possibly corresponds to TRBD1 (6 bases). The CDR3 here is CSGGPRFDTQYF. In DNA, the CDR3 is TGCAGTGGGGGGCCGAGGTTCGATACGCAGTATTTT.